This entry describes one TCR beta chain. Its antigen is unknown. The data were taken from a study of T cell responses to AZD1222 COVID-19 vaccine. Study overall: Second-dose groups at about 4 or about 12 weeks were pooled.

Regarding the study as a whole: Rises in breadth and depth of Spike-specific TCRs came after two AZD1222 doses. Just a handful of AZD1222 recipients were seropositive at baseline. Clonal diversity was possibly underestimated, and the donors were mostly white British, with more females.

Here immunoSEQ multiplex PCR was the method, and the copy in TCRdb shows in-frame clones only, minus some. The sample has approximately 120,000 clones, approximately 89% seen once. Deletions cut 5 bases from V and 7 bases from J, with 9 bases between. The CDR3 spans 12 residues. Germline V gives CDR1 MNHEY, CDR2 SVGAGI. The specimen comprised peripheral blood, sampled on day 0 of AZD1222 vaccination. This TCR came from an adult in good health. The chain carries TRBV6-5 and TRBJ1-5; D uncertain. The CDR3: CASSRRGQPQHF. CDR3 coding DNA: TGTGCCAGCAGTCGAAGAGGACAGCCCCAGCATTTT.